This TCR beta chain was recorded in a study of tumor and adjacent non-tumor tissue in lung cancer. Points from the study as a whole: Tumor tissue had significantly higher TCR diversity than normal lung.

The library came from three nested PCR rounds adapted from ARM-PCR protocols. TCRdb reanalysed the multiplex PCR reads using MiXCR and keeps one entry per CDR3 protein. The sample records around 200,000 distinct CDR3 sequences, about 71% being singletons. RNA was extracted from bulk tissue without any cell sorting. This clonotype was found a few times. Its antigen is not identified. Sequencing was carried out using lung tumor tissue. The sequence was collected from a man aged 60 to 69 with non-small cell lung cancer.

The chain's CDR3 is CSAAPGGGGAYEQYF. The CDR3 DNA sequence: TGCAGTGCCGCTCCGGGAGGCGGGGGTGCCTACGAGCAGTACTTC. J is TRBJ2-7 and V is TRBV20-1; 7 nucleotides match TRBD2. CDR1 DFQATT and CDR2 SNEGSKA come from the germline V gene (reference sequence). The CDR3 extends over 15 amino acids. Germline trimming cut 6 bases from V and 2 bases from J; bases unmatched to any gene: 13.